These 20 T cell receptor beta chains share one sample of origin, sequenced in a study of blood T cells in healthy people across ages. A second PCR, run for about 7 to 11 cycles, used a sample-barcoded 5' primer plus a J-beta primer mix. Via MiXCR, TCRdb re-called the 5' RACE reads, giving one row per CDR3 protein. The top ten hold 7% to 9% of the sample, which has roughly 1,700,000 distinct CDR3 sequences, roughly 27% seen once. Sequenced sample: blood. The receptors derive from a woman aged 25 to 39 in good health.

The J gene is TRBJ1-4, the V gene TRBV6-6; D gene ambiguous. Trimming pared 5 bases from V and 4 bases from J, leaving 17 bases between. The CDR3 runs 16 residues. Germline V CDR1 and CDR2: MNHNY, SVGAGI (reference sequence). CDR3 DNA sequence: TGTGCCAGCAGTCTGCAGGTTCGGGCGGTTAATGAAAAACTGTTTTTT. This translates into CASSLQVRAVNEKLFF.

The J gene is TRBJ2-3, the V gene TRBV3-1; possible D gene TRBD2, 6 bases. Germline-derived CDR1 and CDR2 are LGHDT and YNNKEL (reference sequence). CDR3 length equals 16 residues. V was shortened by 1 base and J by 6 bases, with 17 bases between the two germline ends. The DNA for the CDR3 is TGTGCCAGCAGCCAAGGCGCGACTAGGAAGTTGGATACGCAGTATTTT. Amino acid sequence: CASSQGATRKLDTQYF.

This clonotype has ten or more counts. The CDR3 reads CATSDLETSGFTDTQYF. The CDR3 coding sequence is TGTGCCACCAGTGATTTGGAGACTAGCGGATTTACAGATACGCAGTATTTT. The genes are TRBV24-1 and TRBJ2-3; 9 positions agree with TRBD2. The germline CDR1 and CDR2 sequences are KGHDR and SFDVKD. The CDR3 has 17 amino acids. The J segment lost 3 bases and the V segment lost 0 bases, leaving 6 bases of the junction unmatched.

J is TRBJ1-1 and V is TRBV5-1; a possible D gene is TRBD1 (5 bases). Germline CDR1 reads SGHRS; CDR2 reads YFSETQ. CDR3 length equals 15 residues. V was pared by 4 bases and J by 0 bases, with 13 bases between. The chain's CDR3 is CASSPLAGLNTEAFF. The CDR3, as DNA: TGCGCCAGCAGCCCACTGGCGGGGCTGAACACTGAAGCTTTCTTT.

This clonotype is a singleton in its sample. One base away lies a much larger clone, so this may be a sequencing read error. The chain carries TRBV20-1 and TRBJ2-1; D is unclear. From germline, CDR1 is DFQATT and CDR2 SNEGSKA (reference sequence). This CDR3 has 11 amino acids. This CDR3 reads CRAIPGLEQFF. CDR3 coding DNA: TGCAGGGCTATTCCGGGTCTTGAGCAGTTCTTC.

The CDR3 region is CASSLYAVPYKQYF. The CDR3 nucleotides are TGTGCCAGCAGTTTATACGCAGTACCCTACAAGCAGTACTTC. V is TRBV27 and J is TRBJ2-5; unclear D gene. V was shortened by 1 base and J by 11 bases, with 17 bases between the two germline ends. In germline, CDR1 is MNHEY, CDR2 SMNVEV (reference sequence). The CDR3 has 14 residues.

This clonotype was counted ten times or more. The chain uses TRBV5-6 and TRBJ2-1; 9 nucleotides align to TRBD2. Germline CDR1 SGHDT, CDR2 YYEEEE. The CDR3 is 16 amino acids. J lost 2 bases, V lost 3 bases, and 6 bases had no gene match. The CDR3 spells CASSSWLAGTYNEQFF. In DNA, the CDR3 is TGTGCCAGCAGCTCCTGGCTAGCGGGAACCTACAATGAGCAGTTCTTC.

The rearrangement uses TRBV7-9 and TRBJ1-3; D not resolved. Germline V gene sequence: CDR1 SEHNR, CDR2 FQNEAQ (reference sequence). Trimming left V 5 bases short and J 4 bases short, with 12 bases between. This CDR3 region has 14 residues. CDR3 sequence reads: CASSTTQRGNTIYF. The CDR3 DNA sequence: TGTGCCAGCAGCACGACGCAAAGGGGAAACACCATATATTTT.

As DNA, the CDR3 is TGTGCCAGCAGCTTAGGTGGCGGGATTGGCGATGGCTACACCTTC. Translating gives CASSLGGGIGDGYTF. The rearrangement links TRBV7-2 to TRBJ1-2, with unresolved D. V lost 1 base, J lost 6 bases, and 15 bases lay in between. The V gene's germline CDR1 is SGHTA and CDR2 FQGNSA. This CDR3 has 15 amino acids.

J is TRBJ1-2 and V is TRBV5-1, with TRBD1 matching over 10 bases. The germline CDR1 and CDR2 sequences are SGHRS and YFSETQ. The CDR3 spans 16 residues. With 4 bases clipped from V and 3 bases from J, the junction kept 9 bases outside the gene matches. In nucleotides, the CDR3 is TGCGCCAGCAGCAGGGGACAGGGGCCCTCTCACTATGGCTACACCTTC. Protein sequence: CASSRGQGPSHYGYTF.

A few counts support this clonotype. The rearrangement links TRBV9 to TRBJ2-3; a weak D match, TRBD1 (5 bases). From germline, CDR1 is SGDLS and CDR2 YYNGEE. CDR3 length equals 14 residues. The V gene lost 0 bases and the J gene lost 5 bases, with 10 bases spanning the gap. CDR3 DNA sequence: TGTGCCAGCAGCGTAGACAGCAGGGAAGATACGCAGTATTTT. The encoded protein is CASSVDSREDTQYF.

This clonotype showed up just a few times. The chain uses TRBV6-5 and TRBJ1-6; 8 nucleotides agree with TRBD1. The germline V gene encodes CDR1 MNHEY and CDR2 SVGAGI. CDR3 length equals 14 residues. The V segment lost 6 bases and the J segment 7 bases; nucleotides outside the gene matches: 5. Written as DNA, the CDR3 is TGTGCCAGCAGGGGGACAGGACGGAATTCACCCCTCCACTTT. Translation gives CASRGTGRNSPLHF.

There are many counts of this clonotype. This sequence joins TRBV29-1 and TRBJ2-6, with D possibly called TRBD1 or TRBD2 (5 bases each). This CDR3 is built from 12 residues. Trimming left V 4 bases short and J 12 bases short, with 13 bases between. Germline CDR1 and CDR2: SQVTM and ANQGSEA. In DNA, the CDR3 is TGCAGCGTTGGGGACGTCGCCTCCGTCCTGACTTTC. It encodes CSVGDVASVLTF.

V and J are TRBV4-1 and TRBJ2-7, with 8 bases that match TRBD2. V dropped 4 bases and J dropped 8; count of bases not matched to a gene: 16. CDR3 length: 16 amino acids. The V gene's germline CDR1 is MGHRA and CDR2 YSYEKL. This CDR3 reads CASSPLASGSAQQQYF. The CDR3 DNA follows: TGCGCCAGCAGCCCACTAGCTAGCGGGTCCGCTCAGCAGCAGTACTTC.

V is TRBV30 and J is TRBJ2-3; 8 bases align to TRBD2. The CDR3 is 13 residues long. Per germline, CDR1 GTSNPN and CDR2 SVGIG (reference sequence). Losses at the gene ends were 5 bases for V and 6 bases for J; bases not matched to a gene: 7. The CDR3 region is CAWSSGLEDTQYF. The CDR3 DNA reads TGTGCCTGGTCCTCGGGACTAGAGGATACGCAGTATTTT.

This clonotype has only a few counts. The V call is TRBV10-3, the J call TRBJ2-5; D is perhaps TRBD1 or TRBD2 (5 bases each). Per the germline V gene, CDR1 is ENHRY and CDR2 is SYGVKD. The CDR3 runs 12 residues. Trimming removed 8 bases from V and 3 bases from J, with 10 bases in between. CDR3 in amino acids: CAIAGTEETQYF. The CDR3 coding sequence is TGTGCCATCGCCGGGACGGAAGAGACCCAGTACTTC.

CDR3 residues: CASSLPWNLDTQYF. The CDR3, as DNA: TGTGCCAGCAGCTTGCCCTGGAATTTAGATACGCAGTATTTT. This chain joins TRBV13 and TRBJ2-3; no reliable D call. This CDR3 region has 14 residues. CDR1 is PRHDT and CDR2 is FYEKMQ in the germline V gene (reference sequence). V lost 3 bases and J lost 5, with 12 bases in between.

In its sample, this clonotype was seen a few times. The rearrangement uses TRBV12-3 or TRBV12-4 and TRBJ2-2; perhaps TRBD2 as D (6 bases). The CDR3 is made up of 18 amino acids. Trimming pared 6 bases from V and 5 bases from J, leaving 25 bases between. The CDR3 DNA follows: TGTGCCAGCAGCGCCGACTCACGAGCGGGCCCATTGACCGGGGAGCTGTTTTTT. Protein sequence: CASSADSRAGPLTGELFF.

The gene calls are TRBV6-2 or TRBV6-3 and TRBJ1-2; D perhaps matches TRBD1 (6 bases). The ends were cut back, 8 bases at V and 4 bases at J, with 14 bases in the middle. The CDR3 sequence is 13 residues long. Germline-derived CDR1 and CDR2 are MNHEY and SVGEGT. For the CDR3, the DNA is TGTGCCAGCGAAAGGACAGCGTTCTATGGCTACACCTTC. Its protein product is CASERTAFYGYTF.

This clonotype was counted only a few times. The CDR3 spells CASSPQQGTGELFF. CDR3 nucleotide sequence: TGTGCCAGCAGCCCACAACAGGGGACGGGGGAGCTGTTTTTT. The chain joins TRBV7-3 to TRBJ2-2; 7 positions match TRBD1. The V gene's germline CDR1 is SGHTA and CDR2 FQGTGA. The CDR3 runs to 14 residues. The ends lost 5 bases at V and 8 bases at J; junction bases unmatched: 8.